The 11 T cell receptor beta chains presented below share a single source sample, sequenced in a study of T cells in Graves' hyperthyroidism and ophthalmopathy. Using RNA transcripts as the source, TCR beta CDR3 regions were amplified. A set of HTBI primers served as the primers for a first-round RT-PCR of the TCR CDR3. TCRdb reprocessed the multiplex PCR reads via MiXCR and lists one record per CDR3 protein. In the table there are roughly 600,000 distinct CDR3 sequences, roughly 14% of which are singletons. Sequenced: blood. The receptors shown here come from a woman between 45 and 65 years old with Graves' ophthalmopathy.

This clonotype was detected ten times or more. The V call is TRBV11-2, the J call TRBJ2-5, with no clear D. The V end was cut by 5 bases, the J end by 1 base, with 8 bases between. Germline V gene lookup returns CDR1 SGHAT and CDR2 FQNNGV. The CDR3 runs to 13 residues. The CDR3 region is CASSPRFQETQYF. DNA of the CDR3: TGTGCCAGCAGCCCCCGCTTCCAAGAGACCCAGTACTTC.

The rearrangement uses TRBV5-1 and TRBJ1-1, with unresolved D. The CDR3 has 17 amino acids. Germline assignment: CDR1 SGHRS and CDR2 YFSETQ. Trimming cost V 2 bases and J 4 bases, with 21 bases left between them. CDR3 region: CASSLMRRAGGGTEAFF. Here the CDR3 DNA reads TGCGCCAGCAGCTTAATGAGGAGGGCGGGAGGTGGCACTGAAGCTTTCTTT.

This clonotype was recorded once. This chain links TRBV5-1 with TRBJ1-3; tentatively, D is TRBD1 (5 bases). The germline V gene encodes CDR1 SGHRS and CDR2 YFSETQ. The CDR3 is 16 residues long. V was pared by 0 bases and J by 0 bases, with 10 bases between. The DNA of the CDR3 is TGCGCCAGCAGCTTGGAACGGGGACTCTCTGGAAACACCATATATTTT. Its protein is CASSLERGLSGNTIYF.

V gene TRBV15 combines with J gene TRBJ2-2; 7 positions agree with TRBD1. The CDR3 contains 14 residues. Germline V gene lookup returns CDR1 LNHNV and CDR2 YYDKDF (reference sequence). The junction had 6 bases not matched to a gene; V was cut back by 9 bases and J by 2 bases. CDR3 in DNA: TGTGCCACTACGGACAGGCGAAACACCGGGGAGCTGTTTTTT. It codes for CATTDRRNTGELFF.

The chain is built from TRBV27 and TRBJ1-5, with a possible D match to TRBD1 (6 bases). The CDR3 is made up of 14 amino acids. Looked up from germline, CDR1 is MNHEY and CDR2 is SMNVEV (reference sequence). Trimming took off 5 bases at V and 4 bases at J, with 12 bases between the two ends. The CDR3 sequence is CASSGLQGNQPQHF. The CDR3 DNA is TGTGCCAGCAGTGGTTTACAGGGTAATCAGCCCCAGCATTTT.

Ten or more counts support this clonotype. This chain joins TRBV7-9 and TRBJ2-1; 9 bases are shared with TRBD1. Germline V gives CDR1 SEHNR, CDR2 FQNEAQ (reference sequence). This CDR3 has 15 residues. The V segment lost 5 bases and the J segment 8 bases; nucleotides outside the gene matches: 10. CDR3 residues: CASSPPDRGNYEQFF. CDR3 sequence (DNA): TGTGCCAGCAGCCCCCCGGACAGGGGTAACTATGAGCAGTTCTTC.

Turning to this clonotype: It may be a read error: a sequence one base away is much more abundant. This chain connects TRBV7-2 to TRBJ2-7, with unresolved D. The CDR3 length is 14 residues. Per the germline V gene, CDR1 is SGHTA and CDR2 is FQGNSA. Written as DNA, the CDR3 is TGTGCCAGCACCCCCCAAGGCGGCTCCTACGAGAAGTACTTC. Its protein product is CASTPQGGSYEKYF.

At least ten counts were recorded for this clonotype. This rearrangement joins TRBV3-1 to TRBJ2-7; 7 positions agree with TRBD2. Germline V gene data show CDR1 as LGHDT and CDR2 as YNNKEL (reference sequence). The CDR3 loop spans 14 amino acids. The V segment lost 3 bases and the J segment 5 bases; nucleotides outside the gene matches: 7. The DNA of the CDR3 is TGTGCCAGCAGCCATGGGACTAAAGGCCACGAGCAGTACTTC. Translated, it gives CASSHGTKGHEQYF.

This clonotype was seen many times. The chain carries TRBV6-1 and TRBJ2-1; 11 positions match TRBD2. Germline CDR1 reads MNHNS; CDR2 reads SASEGT. This CDR3 contains 17 residues. Trimming took 4 bases from V and 11 from J; bases not matched to a gene: 16. Written as DNA, the CDR3 is TGTGCCAGCAGTGGGACTAGCGGGCTCTCAGCAAGGAACCAGCAGTTCTTC. It specifies CASSGTSGLSARNQQFF.

This clonotype was seen a handful of times. V is TRBV12-3 or TRBV12-4 and J is TRBJ2-7; perhaps TRBD1 as D (5 bases). The germline V and J ends were trimmed by 7 bases and 2 bases, with 15 bases remaining between them. The CDR3 spans 14 residues. In DNA form, the CDR3 reads TGTGCCAGCACTAGAGCTGGGGCTCCCTACGAGCAGTACTTC. This gives the protein CASTRAGAPYEQYF.

V gene TRBV10-3 combines with J gene TRBJ2-5; 10 nucleotides match TRBD2. The CDR3 totals 18 residues. Per germline, CDR1 ENHRY and CDR2 SYGVKD. Trimming took 3 bases from V and 4 from J; bases not matched to a gene: 14. The CDR3 region is CAISDLAGVSMMIETQYF. In nucleotides, the CDR3 is TGTGCCATCAGTGATCTAGCGGGAGTTTCTATGATGATAGAGACCCAGTACTTC.